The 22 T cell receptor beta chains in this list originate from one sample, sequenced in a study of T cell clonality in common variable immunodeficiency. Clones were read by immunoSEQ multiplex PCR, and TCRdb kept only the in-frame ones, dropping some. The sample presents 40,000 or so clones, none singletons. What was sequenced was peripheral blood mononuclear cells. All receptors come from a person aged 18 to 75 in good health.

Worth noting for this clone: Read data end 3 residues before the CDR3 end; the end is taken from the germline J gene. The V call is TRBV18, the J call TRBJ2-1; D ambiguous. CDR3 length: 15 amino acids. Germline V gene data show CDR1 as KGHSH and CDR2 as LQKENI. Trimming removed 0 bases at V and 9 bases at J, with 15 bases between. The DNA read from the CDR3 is TGTGCCAGCTCACCACCGGGTAGCCCCCGCGGTGAG. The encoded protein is CASSPPGSPRGE. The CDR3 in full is CASSPPGSPRGEQFF.

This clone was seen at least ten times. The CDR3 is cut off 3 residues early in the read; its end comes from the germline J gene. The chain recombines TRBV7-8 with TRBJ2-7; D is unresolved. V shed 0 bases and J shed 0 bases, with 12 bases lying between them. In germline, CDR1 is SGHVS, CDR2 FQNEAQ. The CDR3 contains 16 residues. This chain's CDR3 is CASSLAAGFLSYEQYF. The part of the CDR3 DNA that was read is TGTGCCAGCAGCTTAGCGGCAGGATTCCTCTCCTACGAG.

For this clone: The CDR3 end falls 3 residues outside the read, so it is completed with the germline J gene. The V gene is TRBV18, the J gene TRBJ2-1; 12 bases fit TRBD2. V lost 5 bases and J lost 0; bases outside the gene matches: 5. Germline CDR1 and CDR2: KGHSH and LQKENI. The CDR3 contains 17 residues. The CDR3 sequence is CASSGLAGQSSYNEQFF. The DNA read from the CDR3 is TGTGCCAGCTCAGGACTAGCGGGACAATCCTCCTACAATGAG. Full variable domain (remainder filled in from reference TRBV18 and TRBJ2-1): NAGVMQNPRHLVRRRGQEARLRCSPMKGHSHVYWYRQLPEEGLKFMVYLQKENIIDESGMPKERFSAEFPKEGPSILRIQQVVRGDSAAYFCASSGLAGQSSYNEQFFGPGTRLTVL.

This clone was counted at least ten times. CDR3 sequence: CASSFGTGSPSTEAFF. CDR3 bases read: TGCGCCAGCAGCTTCGGGACAGGTTCCCCGAGCACTGAA. J is TRBJ1-1 and V is TRBV5-1; 8 bases map to TRBD1. The CDR3 end falls 3 residues outside the read, so it is completed with the germline J gene. The CDR3 covers 16 residues. V gave up 2 bases and J gave up 4 bases; unmatched junction bases: 10. Germline values: CDR1 SGHRS, CDR2 YFSETQ.

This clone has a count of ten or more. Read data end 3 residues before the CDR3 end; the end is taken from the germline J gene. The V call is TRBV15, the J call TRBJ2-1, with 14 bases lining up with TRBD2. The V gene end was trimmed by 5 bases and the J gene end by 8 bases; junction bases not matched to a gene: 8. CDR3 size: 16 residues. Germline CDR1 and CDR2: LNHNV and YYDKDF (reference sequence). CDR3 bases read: TGTGCCACCAGCCCAGGGACTAGCGGGAGTAGGGATGAG. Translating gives CATSPGTSGSRDE. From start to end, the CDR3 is CATSPGTSGSRDEQFF.

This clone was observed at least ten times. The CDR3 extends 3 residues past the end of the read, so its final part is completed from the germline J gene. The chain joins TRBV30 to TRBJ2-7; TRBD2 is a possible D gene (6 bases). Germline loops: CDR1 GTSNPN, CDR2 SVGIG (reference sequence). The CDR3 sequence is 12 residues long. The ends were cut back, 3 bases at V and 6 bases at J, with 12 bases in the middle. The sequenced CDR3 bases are TGTGCCTGGAGCCATGGGGGGTTCGAG. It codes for CAWSHGGFE. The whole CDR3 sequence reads CAWSHGGFEQYF.

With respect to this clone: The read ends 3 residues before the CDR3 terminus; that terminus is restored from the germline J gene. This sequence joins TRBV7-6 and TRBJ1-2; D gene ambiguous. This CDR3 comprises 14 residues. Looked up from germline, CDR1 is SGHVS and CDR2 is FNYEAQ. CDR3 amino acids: CASSSRGPADTYTF. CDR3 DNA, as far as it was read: TGTGCCAGCAGCTCCCGAGGGCCAGCAGATACC.

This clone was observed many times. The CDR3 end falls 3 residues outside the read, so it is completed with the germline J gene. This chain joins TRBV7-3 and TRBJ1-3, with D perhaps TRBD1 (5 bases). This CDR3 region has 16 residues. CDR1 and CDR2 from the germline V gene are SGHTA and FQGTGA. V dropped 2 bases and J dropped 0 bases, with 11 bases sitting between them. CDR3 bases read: TGTGCCAGCAGCTTAGGACATCCCGGCTCTGGAAACACC. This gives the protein CASSLGHPGSGNT. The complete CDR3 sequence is CASSLGHPGSGNTIYF.

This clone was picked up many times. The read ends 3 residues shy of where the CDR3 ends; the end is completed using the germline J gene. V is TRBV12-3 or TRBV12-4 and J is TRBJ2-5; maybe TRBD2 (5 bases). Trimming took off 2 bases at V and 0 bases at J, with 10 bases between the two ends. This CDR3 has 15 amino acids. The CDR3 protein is CASSLRRRNQETQYF. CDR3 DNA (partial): TGTGCCAGCAGTTTAAGGAGGCGGAACCAAGAGACC.

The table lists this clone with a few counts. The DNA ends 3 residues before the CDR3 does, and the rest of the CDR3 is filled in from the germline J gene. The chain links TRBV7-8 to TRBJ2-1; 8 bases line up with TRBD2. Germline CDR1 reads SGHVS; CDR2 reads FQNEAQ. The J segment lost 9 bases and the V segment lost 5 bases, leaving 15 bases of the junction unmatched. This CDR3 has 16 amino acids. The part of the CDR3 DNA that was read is TGTGCCAGCAGCCAAAGGGGGACTAGTAGTCTGGGTGAG. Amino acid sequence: CASSQRGTSSLGE. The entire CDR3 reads CASSQRGTSSLGEQFF.

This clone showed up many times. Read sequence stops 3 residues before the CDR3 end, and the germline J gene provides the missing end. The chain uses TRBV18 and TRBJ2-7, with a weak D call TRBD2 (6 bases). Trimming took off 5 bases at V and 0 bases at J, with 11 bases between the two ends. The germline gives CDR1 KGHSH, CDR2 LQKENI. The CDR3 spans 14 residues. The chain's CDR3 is CASSSSGSSYEQYF. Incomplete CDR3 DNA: TGTGCCAGCTCAAGTAGCGGTAGCTCCTACGAG.

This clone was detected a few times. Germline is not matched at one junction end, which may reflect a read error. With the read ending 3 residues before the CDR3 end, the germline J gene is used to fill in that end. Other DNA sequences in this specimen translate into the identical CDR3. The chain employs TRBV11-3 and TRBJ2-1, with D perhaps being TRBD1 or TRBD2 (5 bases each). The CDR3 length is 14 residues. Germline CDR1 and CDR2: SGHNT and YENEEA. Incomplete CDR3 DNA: TGCGCCAGCAGCTCCAGATCCGAGGGGAATGAG. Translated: CASSSRSEGNE. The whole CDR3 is CASSSRSEGNEQFF.

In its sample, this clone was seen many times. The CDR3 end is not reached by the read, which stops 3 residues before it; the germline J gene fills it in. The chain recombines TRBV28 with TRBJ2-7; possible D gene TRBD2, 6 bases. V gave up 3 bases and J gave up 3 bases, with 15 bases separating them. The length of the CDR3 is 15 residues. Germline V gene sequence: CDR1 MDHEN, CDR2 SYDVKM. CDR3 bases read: TGTGCCAGCAGTTTTTCGTCTAGCGCATACTACGAG. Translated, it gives CASSFSSSAYYE. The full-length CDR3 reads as CASSFSSSAYYEQYF.

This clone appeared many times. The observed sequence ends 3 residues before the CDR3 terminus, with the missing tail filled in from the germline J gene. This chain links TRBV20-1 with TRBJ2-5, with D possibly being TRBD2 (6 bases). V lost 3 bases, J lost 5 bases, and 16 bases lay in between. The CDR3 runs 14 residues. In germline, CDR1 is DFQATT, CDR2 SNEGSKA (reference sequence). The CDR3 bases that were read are TGCAGTGCTAGCCATGGAGGGGCCGGTGAGACC. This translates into CSASHGGAGET. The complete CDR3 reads CSASHGGAGETQYF.

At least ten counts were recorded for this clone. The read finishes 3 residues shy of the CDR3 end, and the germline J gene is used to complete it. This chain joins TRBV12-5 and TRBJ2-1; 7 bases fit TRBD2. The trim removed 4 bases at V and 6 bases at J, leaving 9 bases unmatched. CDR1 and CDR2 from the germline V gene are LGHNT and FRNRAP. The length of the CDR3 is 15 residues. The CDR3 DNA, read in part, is TGTGCTAGTGGTTCCCTGGGGGGGAGTGTCAATGAG. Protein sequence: CASGSLGGSVNE. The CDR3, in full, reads CASGSLGGSVNEQFF.

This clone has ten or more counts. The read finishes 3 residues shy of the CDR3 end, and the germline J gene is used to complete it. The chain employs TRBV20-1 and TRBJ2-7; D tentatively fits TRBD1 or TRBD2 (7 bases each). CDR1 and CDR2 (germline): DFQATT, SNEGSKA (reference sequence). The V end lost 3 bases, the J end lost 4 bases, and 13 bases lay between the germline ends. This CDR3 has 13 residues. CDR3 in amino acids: CSARGRGPYEQYF. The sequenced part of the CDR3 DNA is TGCAGTGCTAGGGGGAGGGGGCCTTACGAG.

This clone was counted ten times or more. The CDR3 sequence is CASSPGLAMLGANVLTF. CDR3 DNA (partial): TGTGCCAGCTCACCTGGACTAGCGATGCTTGGGGCCAACGTC. V and J are TRBV18 and TRBJ2-6; 9 bases align to TRBD2. The missing CDR3 end, 3 residues past where the read stops, is filled in from the germline J gene. Germline trimming cut 3 bases from V and 3 bases from J; bases unmatched to any gene: 6. CDR3 length: 17 amino acids. Germline-derived CDR1 and CDR2 are KGHSH and LQKENI.

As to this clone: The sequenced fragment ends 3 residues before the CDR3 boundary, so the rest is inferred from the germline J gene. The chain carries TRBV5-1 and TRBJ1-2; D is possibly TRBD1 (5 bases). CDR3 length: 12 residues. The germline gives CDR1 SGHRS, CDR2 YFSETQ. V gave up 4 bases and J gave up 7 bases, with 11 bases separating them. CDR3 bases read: TGCGCCAGCAGCCCGGAGGGGTCTGGC. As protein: CASSPEGSG. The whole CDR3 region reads CASSPEGSGYTF. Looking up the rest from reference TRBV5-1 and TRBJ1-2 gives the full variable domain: KAGVTQTPRYLIKTRGQQVTLSCSPISGHRSVSWYQQTPGQGLQFLFEYFSETQRNKGNFPGRFSGRQFSNSRSEMNVSTLELGDSALYLCASSPEGSGYTFGSGTRLTVV.

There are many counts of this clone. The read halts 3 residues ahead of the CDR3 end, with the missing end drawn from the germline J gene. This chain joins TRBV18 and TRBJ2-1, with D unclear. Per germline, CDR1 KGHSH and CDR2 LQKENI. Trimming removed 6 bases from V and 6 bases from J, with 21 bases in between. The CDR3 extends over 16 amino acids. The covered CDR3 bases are TGTGCCAGCTCCCTCATCGAGCCCAAGGGCTTCAATGAG. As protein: CASSLIEPKGFNE. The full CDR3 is CASSLIEPKGFNEQFF.

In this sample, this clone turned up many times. The CDR3 spells CASSQAGQGSYTF. The covered CDR3 bases are TGTGCCAGCAGCCAAGCGGGACAGGGTTCG. The chain carries TRBV3-1 (or the pseudogene TRBV3-2) and TRBJ1-2; TRBD1 agrees at 9 bases. The read ends 3 residues before the CDR3 terminus; that terminus is restored from the germline J gene. Germline V CDR1 and CDR2: LGHDT, YNNKEL (reference sequence). This CDR3 is built from 13 residues.

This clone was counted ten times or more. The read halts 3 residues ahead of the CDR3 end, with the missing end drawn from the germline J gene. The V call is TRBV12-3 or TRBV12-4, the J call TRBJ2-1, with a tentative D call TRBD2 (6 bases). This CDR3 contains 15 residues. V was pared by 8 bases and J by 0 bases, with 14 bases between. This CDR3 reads CASGSRGSSYNEQFF. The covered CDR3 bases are TGTGCCAGCGGTTCACGGGGGAGCTCCTACAATGAG.

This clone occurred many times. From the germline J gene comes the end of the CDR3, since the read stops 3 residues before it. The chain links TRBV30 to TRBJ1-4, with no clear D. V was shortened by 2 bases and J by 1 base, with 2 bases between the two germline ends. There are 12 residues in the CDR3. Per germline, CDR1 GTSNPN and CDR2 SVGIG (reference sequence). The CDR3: CAWSQTNEKLFF. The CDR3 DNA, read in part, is TGTGCCTGGAGTCAAACTAATGAAAAA.